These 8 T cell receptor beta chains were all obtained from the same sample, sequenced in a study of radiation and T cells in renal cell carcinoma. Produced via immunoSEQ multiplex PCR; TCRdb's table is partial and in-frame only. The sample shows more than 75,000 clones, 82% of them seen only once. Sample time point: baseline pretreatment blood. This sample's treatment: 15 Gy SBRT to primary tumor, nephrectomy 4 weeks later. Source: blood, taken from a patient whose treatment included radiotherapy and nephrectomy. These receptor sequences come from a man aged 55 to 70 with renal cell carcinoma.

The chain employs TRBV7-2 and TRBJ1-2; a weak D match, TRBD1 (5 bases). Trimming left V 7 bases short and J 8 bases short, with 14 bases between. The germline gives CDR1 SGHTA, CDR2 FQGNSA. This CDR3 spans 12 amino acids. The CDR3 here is CASNLVGAGYTF. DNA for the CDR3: TGTGCCAGCAACCTAGTAGGGGCGGGCTACACCTTC. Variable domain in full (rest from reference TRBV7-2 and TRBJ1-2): GAGVSQSPSNKVTEKGKDVELRCDPISGHTALYWYRQSLGQGLEFLIYFQGNSAPDKSGLPSDRFSAERTGGSVSTLTIQRTQQEDSAVYLCASNLVGAGYTFGSGTRLTVV.

The CDR3 bases are TGTGCCAGCAGCTTAGAGGTCATTGGGACGACGGATACGCAGTATTTT. Translating gives CASSLEVIGTTDTQYF. The chain combines TRBV7-8 with TRBJ2-3; D is possibly TRBD1 or TRBD2 (5 bases each). Trimming removed 1 base from V and 6 bases from J, with 17 bases in between. CDR3 length equals 16 residues. Germline values: CDR1 SGHVS, CDR2 FQNEAQ.

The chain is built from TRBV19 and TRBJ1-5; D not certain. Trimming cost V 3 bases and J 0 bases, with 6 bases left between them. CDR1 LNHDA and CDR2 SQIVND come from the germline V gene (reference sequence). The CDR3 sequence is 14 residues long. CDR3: CASSMDGSNQPQHF. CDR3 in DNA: TGTGCCAGTAGTATGGACGGTAGCAATCAGCCCCAGCATTTT.

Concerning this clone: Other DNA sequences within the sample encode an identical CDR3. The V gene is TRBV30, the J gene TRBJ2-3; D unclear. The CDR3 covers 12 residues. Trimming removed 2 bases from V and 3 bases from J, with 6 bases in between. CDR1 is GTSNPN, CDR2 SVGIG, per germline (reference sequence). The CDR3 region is CAWSTSTDTQYF. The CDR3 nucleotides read TGTGCCTGGAGTACGTCGACAGATACGCAGTATTTT.

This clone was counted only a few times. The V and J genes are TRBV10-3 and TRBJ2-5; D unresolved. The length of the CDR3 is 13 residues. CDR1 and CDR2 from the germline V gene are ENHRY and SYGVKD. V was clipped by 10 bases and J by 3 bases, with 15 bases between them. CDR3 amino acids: CATSYGPEETQYF. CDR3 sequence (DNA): TGTGCCACCTCGTACGGCCCCGAAGAGACCCAGTACTTC.

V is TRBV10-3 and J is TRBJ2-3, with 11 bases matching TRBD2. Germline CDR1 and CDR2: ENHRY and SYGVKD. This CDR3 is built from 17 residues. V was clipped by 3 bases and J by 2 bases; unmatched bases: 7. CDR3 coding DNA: TGTGCCATCAGTGACCCCGGGACTAGCGGATTCACAGATACGCAGTATTTT. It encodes CAISDPGTSGFTDTQYF.

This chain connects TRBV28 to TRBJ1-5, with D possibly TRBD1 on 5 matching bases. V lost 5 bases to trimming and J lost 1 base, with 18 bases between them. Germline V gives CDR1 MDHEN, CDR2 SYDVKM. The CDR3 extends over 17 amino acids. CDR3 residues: CASSNFLSYRSNQPQHF. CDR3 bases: TGTGCCAGCAGTAACTTTCTATCCTACAGGAGCAATCAGCCCCAGCATTTT.

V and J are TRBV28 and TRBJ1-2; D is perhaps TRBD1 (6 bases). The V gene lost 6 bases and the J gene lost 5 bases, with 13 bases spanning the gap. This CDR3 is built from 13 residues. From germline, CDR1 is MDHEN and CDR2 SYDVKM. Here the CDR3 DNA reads TGTGCCAGCAGCCCTGACAGGACATATGGCTACACCTTC. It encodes CASSPDRTYGYTF.